This T cell receptor (beta chain) derives from a study of blood T cell repertoires in COVID-19. Study in general: Samples came from the United States, Italy and Spain, spanning acute and convalescent COVID-19.

TCRdb's copy holds only in-frame clones and misses some; the assay was immunoSEQ multiplex PCR. The repertoire consists of approximately 410,000 clones, with about nine tenths occurring once and the leading ten covering almost 1.5%. A single count supports this clone. Germline V gene sequence: CDR1 MGHRA, CDR2 YSYEKL. V lost 4 bases, J lost 5 bases, and 5 bases stayed unmatched. The CDR3 length is 14 residues. The chain couples TRBV4-1 to TRBJ1-5, with 7 bases that match TRBD1. Sequences were obtained from peripheral blood. This clonotype was sampled from a woman in her twenties or thirties with active or convalescent COVID-19. CDR3 sequence: CASSPDRNYQPQHF. CDR3 coding DNA: TGCGCCAGCAGCCCGGACAGGAATTATCAGCCCCAGCATTTT.